This T cell receptor (beta chain) originates from a study of blood T cell repertoires in COVID-19. Profiled with immunoSEQ multiplex PCR; TCRdb holds only in-frame clones, not every one. The repertoire consists of 310,000 or so clones, with about 88% occurring once and the leading ten covering around 11%. The CDR3 loop spans 14 amino acids. Unmatched junction bases numbered 9, after V lost 6 bases and J lost 10 bases. Germline lookup yields CDR1 MNHEY and CDR2 SVGAGI. The table lists this clone with a few counts. This clonotype originated in a woman aged 30 to 39 with COVID-19, enrolled during active disease. V gene TRBV6-5 combines with J gene TRBJ1-6, with 7 bases matching TRBD1. The sequencing sample was made of peripheral blood. CDR3 in amino acids: CASSRGDRVSPLHF. As DNA, the CDR3 is TGTGCCAGCAGCCGGGGAGACAGGGTGTCACCCCTCCACTTT.